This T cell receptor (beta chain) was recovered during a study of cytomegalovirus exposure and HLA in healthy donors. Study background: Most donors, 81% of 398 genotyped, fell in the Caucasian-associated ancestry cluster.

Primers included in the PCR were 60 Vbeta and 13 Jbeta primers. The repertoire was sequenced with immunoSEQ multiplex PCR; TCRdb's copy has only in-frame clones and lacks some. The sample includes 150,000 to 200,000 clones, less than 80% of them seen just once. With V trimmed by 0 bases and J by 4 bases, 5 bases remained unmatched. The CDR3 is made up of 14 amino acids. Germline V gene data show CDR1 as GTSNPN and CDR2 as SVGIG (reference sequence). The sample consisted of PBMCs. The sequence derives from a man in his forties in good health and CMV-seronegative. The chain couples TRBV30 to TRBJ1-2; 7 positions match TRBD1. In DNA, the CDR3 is TGTGCCTGGAGTGTAGGTGGACAGGTCTATGGCTACACCTTC. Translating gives CAWSVGGQVYGYTF.